This T cell receptor beta chain was sequenced in a study of blood T cell repertoires in COVID-19. As for the study in general: PBMCs, B-cell-depleted T cells, or T cells provided the cDNA or gDNA that made up the material.

Per germline, CDR1 SGHDN and CDR2 FVKESK. The CDR3 runs 16 residues. Trimming stripped 6 bases from V and 2 bases from J, with 19 bases between. The assay was immunoSEQ multiplex PCR, and TCRdb's table has in-frame clones only and misses some. The table includes approximately 110,000 clones, over 65% detected once. The chain links TRBV14 to TRBJ2-5; D is possibly TRBD1 (5 bases). Sequenced sample: peripheral blood. This receptor was obtained from a woman aged 55-70 years with acute or convalescent COVID-19. The DNA of the CDR3 is TGTGCCAGCAGTTTACAGGTATACTTCAAACAAGAGACCCAGTACTTC. Residues: CASSLQVYFKQETQYF.